These T cell receptor beta chains were read from a single sample in a study of human thymus T cells. Using immunoSEQ multiplex PCR, the repertoire was profiled, and TCRdb retains in-frame clones only, with some absent. The repertoire holds 54,000 or so clones, with 94% as singletons. What was sequenced was blood. These receptors were obtained from a boy under two years old with a congenital heart defect but otherwise immunologically healthy. CDR3s include the opening cysteine and the closing phenylalanine or tryptophan. The D gene is left open where the match is weak. Clone size, where shown, is once, few, many, or a class for clones that have expanded.

clone_size	v_call	d_call	j_call	cdr3_aa	cdr3_nt
NA	TRBV2	NA	TRBJ1-2	CASSEAGGLGYGYTF	TGTGCCAGCAGTGAAGCGGGGGGATTGGGATATGGCTACACCTTC
NA	TRBV6-5	NA	TRBJ1-1	CASTKKNTEAFF	TGTGCCAGCACCAAAAAGAACACTGAAGCTTTCTTT
few	TRBV4-2	NA	TRBJ1-1	CASSHEGSNTEAFF	TGTGCCAGCAGCCACGAGGGATCGAACACTGAAGCTTTCTTT
NA	TRBV4-3	NA	TRBJ1-2	CASSQGPRGSGYTF	TGCGCCAGCAGCCAAGGTCCCAGGGGAAGTGGCTACACCTTC
NA	TRBV7-2	TRBD1	TRBJ2-3	CASSFPKDRLTDTQYF	TGTGCCAGCAGCTTCCCCAAGGACAGGCTTACAGATACGCAGTATTTT
NA	TRBV5-1	TRBD2	TRBJ2-1	CASSSLAGSYNEQFF	TGCGCCAGCAGCTCCCTAGCGGGATCTTACAATGAGCAGTTCTTC
NA	TRBV7-9	TRBD2	TRBJ2-3	CASSDTSGRTPNTQYF	TGTGCCAGCAGCGACACTAGCGGGCGAACCCCCAATACGCAGTATTTT
once	TRBV9	TRBD2	TRBJ2-3	CASSVDSGRTGTDTQYF	TGTGCCAGCAGCGTAGATAGCGGGAGAACGGGCACAGATACGCAGTATTTT
NA	TRBV11-3	NA	TRBJ1-6	CASSDRVLNNSPLHF	TGTGCCAGCAGCGACCGGGTATTAAATAATTCACCCCTCCACTTT
once	TRBV29-1	NA	TRBJ2-1	CSVDNEQFF	TGCAGCGTTGACAATGAGCAGTTCTTC
few	TRBV25-1	NA	TRBJ1-1	CASSGITGYEAFF	TGTGCCAGCAGCGGAATAACAGGGTATGAAGCTTTCTTT
NA	TRBV19	NA	TRBJ2-1	CASSRTFYNEQFF	TGTGCCAGTAGTCGGACCTTCTACAATGAGCAGTTCTTC
NA	TRBV6-5	TRBD1	TRBJ1-2	CASSHGTVDGYTF	TGTGCCAGCAGTCACGGGACAGTCGATGGCTACACCTTC
NA	TRBV7-2	NA	TRBJ2-3	CASSLEGGHGTQYF	TGTGCCAGCAGCTTAGAGGGGGGACACGGGACGCAGTATTTT